Listed here is a single T cell receptor (beta chain). This clonotype was observed once. Its antigen has not been determined. Qualities for individual bases were not recorded, and no much larger clone is one base off. Support from one read is weak. The record originates from a study of CD8+CD57+ T cells in acquired aplastic anemia (dated by TCRdb to 2017 to 2018). Regarding the study in general: DNA extracted from sorted CD4+ and CD8+ cells had a mean of approximately 3.3 ug, with a range of roughly 0.2 to 30 ug. CD8+CD57+ expansion was defined as frequency above the mean frequency observed in healthy subjects.

Profiling of TCR beta VDJ combinations and CDR3 sequences used genomic DNA as the template. An Illumina HiSeq 2000 was the platform used for TCR repertoire sequencing. On the study's bioinformatics: TRBV/TRBJ rearrangement plots, CDR3 size and DJ length profiles, and Simpson's diversity index were used to evaluate the repertoires. The immunodominant clone was defined as the most abundant DNA sequence in deep sequencing data. CDR3 amino acid sequences were screened for sharing across subjects and compared with published repertoires and the VDJdb database. TCRdb reworked the public reads: Q25 trimming with fastp, MiXCR clone assembly, productive beta chains retained. Each record represents a unique CDR3 protein, reported with the most common genes and DNA among its rows. Here the V and J calls rest on TCRdb's processing, not on the authors' analysis. Counted in this sample were about 160,000 distinct CDR3 sequences; approximately 51% of them appeared once. In total, the top ten clones hold 2.5% to 4% of the sample.

What the authors observed across the whole study: Between patients and healthy controls, no significant difference in CD8+ Simpson's diversity was found (P=0.060). Around 31 CD8+ CDR3 sequences were shared between patients and controls but appeared highly expressed in patients and within their immunodominant clones.

Flow cytometry had shown CD8+CD57+ cell expansion in the patients selected for sequencing. Every patient had severe acquired aplastic anemia, diagnosed using the International Study of Aplastic Anemia and Agranulocytosis and Camitta criteria. At the time blood was sampled, none of the patients had received any therapy. In the study, sorted CD4+ and CD8+ blood T cells from patients with severe aplastic anemia and from healthy subjects underwent deep sequencing of TCR repertoires. Patients were enrolled in the USA under clinicaltrials.gov protocols 00001620, 01623167, 00001397, 00071045, 00081523 and 00961064. Ficoll-Paque density gradient centrifugation was used to isolate peripheral blood mononuclear cells. Before DNA extraction, CD4+ and CD8+ T cells were sorted with FACS or magnetic beads. The CDR3 sequence holds 14 residues, the cysteine and phenylalanine included. Only CDR3 DNA is held: 42 bases, read in frame from base 1. For CDR1 and CDR2, the germline V gene (reference sequence) lists LNHDA and SQIVND. The germline V end is reduced by 2 bases and the J end by 7 bases; junction bases left unmatched: 5.

Sequenced: sorted CD4+, CD8+, or CD8+CD57+ T cells (not recorded which) from PBMCs. The sequence was collected from a human donor with aplastic anemia. The chain links TRBV19 with TRBJ1-5; 7 bases in between match TRBD1. At the DNA level, the sequence is TGTGCCAGTAGTATATGGCAGGGGGACCAGCCCCAGCATTTT. The translation is CASSIWQGDQPQHF.